This T cell receptor (beta chain) comes out of a study of blood T cell repertoires in COVID-19. Repertoires were generated with immunoSEQ multiplex PCR, while TCRdb's copy carries only in-frame clones and drops some. The data contain some 190,000 clones, 60% to 80% of them seen just once; the ten biggest clones take up 14%. Sequencing used PBMCs or T cells enriched from blood (not recorded which). This clonotype originated in a man aged 60 to 69 who had been exposed to COVID-19.

In nucleotides, the CDR3 is TGTGCCAGCAGCTTAACTTTCAGGACCGGGACTAGCGGGAGGCCCTCCTACAATGAGCAGTTCTTC. Translation gives CASSLTFRTGTSGRPSYNEQFF. The V gene is TRBV7-8, the J gene TRBJ2-1; 15 bases line up with TRBD2. The V gene end was trimmed by 2 bases and the J gene end by 0 bases; junction bases not matched to a gene: 14. The CDR3 extends over 22 amino acids. Germline loops: CDR1 SGHVS, CDR2 FQNEAQ. Complete variable domain (other parts from reference TRBV7-8 and TRBJ2-1): GAGVSQSPRYKVAKRGQDVALRCDPISGHVSLFWYQQALGQGPEFLTYFQNEAQLDKSGLPSDRFFAERPEGSVSTLKIQRTQQEDSAVYLCASSLTFRTGTSGRPSYNEQFFGPGTRLTVL.